This T cell receptor beta chain was found in a study of shared clonotypes between healthy human individuals. TCRdb's table, derived via immunoSEQ multiplex PCR, lists solely in-frame clones and lacks some. The table shows under 2.5 million clones, with 85% to 95% occurring only once. The CDR3 is 14 amino acids. Germline V gene sequence: CDR1 MDHEN, CDR2 SYDVKM. With 5 bases clipped from V and 0 bases from J, the junction kept 4 bases outside the gene matches. The rearrangement links TRBV28 to TRBJ2-7, with 7 bases matching TRBD1. The sample was naive CD4+ T cells from PBMCs. Regarding subset: CD45RA+ positively selected. This sequence originates from a man between 18 and 35 years old in good health. Some clones in this sample may be carry-over from other donors' samples. The CDR3 sequence: CASSVRDSSYEQYF. For the CDR3, the DNA is TGTGCCAGCAGTGTCCGGGACAGCTCCTACGAGCAGTACTTC.